This T cell receptor (beta chain) was recorded in a study of blood T cell repertoires in COVID-19. Study-wide background: Spain, Italy and the United States supplied samples that represented acute and convalescent COVID-19.

How the authors handled the data: By means of reference gene primer amplification, nucleated cell counts were estimated. The data were produced by immunoSEQ multiplex PCR, yet TCRdb's version contains in-frame clones alone and is incomplete. V and J calls and clone size come straight from that table; D and trimming were deduced from the DNA. This sample has around 220,000 clones, with approximately 80% found just once. Per the germline V gene, CDR1 is MDHEN and CDR2 is SYDVKM. After removal of 2 bases from V and 3 bases from J, the junction contained 22 bases not matched to a gene. The CDR3 has 20 residues.

The chain employs TRBV28 and TRBJ2-7, with TRBD2 matching over 7 bases. This TCR was recovered from an elderly woman with acute or convalescent COVID-19. The material sequenced was peripheral blood. CDR3 in DNA: TGTGCCAGCAGTTTAAAGGGAACGGGGCTAGCGGACTCTATTCTCTACGAGCAGTACTTC. Its translation: CASSLKGTGLADSILYEQYF.